This T cell receptor (beta chain) is from a study of Ad26.COV2.S vaccination and SARS-CoV-2 variants. The treatment is: some 20 received Ad26.COV2.S at low or high dose, single or two shots; a few received placebo; per-sample allocation not given. Sampling happened 63 days after the first vaccine or placebo injection. Here immunoSEQ multiplex PCR was the method, and the copy in TCRdb shows in-frame clones only, minus some. The sample shows hundreds of thousands of clones, roughly nine tenths of them seen only once. Germline assignment: CDR1 SGHTA and CDR2 FQGNSA. The V gene end was trimmed by 5 bases and the J gene end by 2 bases; junction bases not matched to a gene: 12. This CDR3 comprises 17 residues.

This TCR was recovered from a person aged 18-65 years who received the Ad26.COV2.S COVID-19 vaccine or a placebo. This chain uses TRBV7-2 with TRBJ2-3, with 8 bases aligning to TRBD2. The sequencing used peripheral blood, collected in a trial of Ad26.COV2.S vaccine versus placebo. The CDR3 loop reads CASSPRTSLISTDTQYF. CDR3 coding DNA: TGTGCCAGCAGCCCCCGGACTAGCCTCATCTCCACAGATACGCAGTATTTT.